Below are 10 T cell receptor beta chains sequenced from a single sample in a study of human versus mouse CDR3 diversity and MHC coevolution. Libraries were prepared by immunoSEQ multiplex PCR; TCRdb keeps only in-frame clonotypes and omits some of them. The sample has tens of thousands of clones, 85% to 95% seen once. Sequencing was done on a sample of naive CD4+ T cells from blood. Noted subset: CD45RO-negative CD62L-positive naive CD4 T cells. The receptors stem from a person aged 55 to 75 in good health.

This clone was recorded once. This chain connects TRBV9 to TRBJ2-2; 7 nucleotides agree with TRBD2. Germline CDR1 and CDR2: SGDLS and YYNGEE. Losses at the gene ends were 0 bases for V and 2 bases for J; bases not matched to a gene: 4. This CDR3 comprises 16 residues. The CDR3 nucleotides read TGTGCCAGCAGCGTAGGGGCTAGCGGAAACACCGGGGAGCTGTTTTTT. It yields the protein CASSVGASGNTGELFF. The full variable domain, completed using reference TRBV9 and TRBJ2-2, is DSGVTQTPKHLITATGQRVTLRCSPRSGDLSVYWYQQSLDQGLQFLIQYYNGEERAKGNILERFSAQQFPDLHSELNLSSLELGDSALYFCASSVGASGNTGELFFGEGSRLTVL.

This clone turned up a few times. CDR3 in DNA: TGTGCCATCAGTGAGTACCCAGGGGCCTACGAGCAGTACTTC. Protein sequence: CAISEYPGAYEQYF. The V gene is TRBV10-3, the J gene TRBJ2-7; D possibly corresponds to TRBD1 (6 bases). V was pared by 1 base and J by 2 bases, with 9 bases between. CDR3 length: 14 amino acids. The V gene's germline CDR1 is ENHRY and CDR2 SYGVKD.

This rearrangement joins TRBV28 to TRBJ1-2; weak D call: TRBD1 (6 bases). V was pared by 8 bases and J by 1 base, with 11 bases between. The CDR3 is made up of 13 amino acids. Germline CDR1 reads MDHEN; CDR2 reads SYDVKM. The CDR3 here is CASLLQGNYGYTF. DNA for the CDR3: TGTGCCAGCCTCCTACAGGGTAACTATGGCTACACCTTC.

The chain uses TRBV6-6 and TRBJ2-1; 12 bases map to TRBD2. V was clipped by 5 bases and J by 3 bases; unmatched bases: 5. This CDR3 has 16 amino acids. Germline V gene lookup returns CDR1 MNHNY and CDR2 SVGAGI (reference sequence). CDR3 sequence (DNA): TGTGCCAGCAGTCCTGGACTAGCGGGGTTCTACAATGAGCAGTTCTTC. It specifies CASSPGLAGFYNEQFF.

This chain uses TRBV6-6 with TRBJ2-3, with TRBD1 matching 10 bases. Looked up from germline, CDR1 is MNHNY and CDR2 is SVGAGI (reference sequence). The V segment lost 6 bases and the J segment 5 bases; nucleotides outside the gene matches: 8. The CDR3 runs 15 residues. The CDR3 loop reads CASSRPDRGGDTQYF. In DNA, the CDR3 is TGTGCCAGCAGCCGACCGGACAGGGGGGGAGATACGCAGTATTTT.

This chain links TRBV7-9 with TRBJ2-7, with a possible D match to TRBD2 (6 bases). The V gene lost 5 bases and the J gene lost 6 bases, with 11 bases spanning the gap. The CDR3 is made up of 12 amino acids. Germline V gene data show CDR1 as SEHNR and CDR2 as FQNEAQ (reference sequence). The CDR3 loop is CASSTPGGEQYF. The CDR3, as DNA: TGTGCCAGCAGCACCCCCGGGGGCGAGCAGTACTTC.

V is TRBV10-3 and J is TRBJ2-7, with 7 positions matching TRBD2. Trimming at V came to 10 bases and at J to 0 bases, leaving 6 bases not matched to a gene. The length of the CDR3 is 13 residues. The germline gives CDR1 ENHRY, CDR2 SYGVKD. This chain's CDR3 is CATGLGSSYEQYF. CDR3 bases: TGTGCCACCGGACTAGGGAGCTCCTACGAGCAGTACTTC.

The rearrangement joins TRBV7-2 to TRBJ2-7, with D possibly matching TRBD2 (5 bases). Germline V gives CDR1 SGHTA, CDR2 FQGNSA. V lost 5 bases and J 6 bases, leaving 17 bases between the germline ends. The CDR3 length is 14 residues. The chain's CDR3 is CASSHISLEAEQYF. For the CDR3, the DNA is TGTGCCAGCAGCCATATCTCACTAGAAGCCGAGCAGTACTTC.

The chain employs TRBV6-6 and TRBJ1-2, with a tentative D call TRBD1 (5 bases). Per the germline V gene, CDR1 is MNHNY and CDR2 is SVGAGI (reference sequence). This CDR3 is 15 amino acids long. The ends were cut back, 6 bases at V and 4 bases at J, with 18 bases in the middle. The DNA of the CDR3 is TGTGCCAGCAGCCCGCCTGGGGGGGTTCCCTATGGCTACACCTTC. It specifies CASSPPGGVPYGYTF.

This chain connects TRBV5-3 to TRBJ2-3, with 9 positions matching TRBD2. TRBV5-3 is an ORF, and what it does is uncertain. The CDR3 runs 17 residues. Germline trimming cut 0 bases from V and 3 bases from J; bases unmatched to any gene: 8. Here the CDR3 DNA reads TGTGCCAGAAGCTTGGCGATAGCGGGAGAGAGAACAGATACGCAGTATTTT. Protein sequence: CARSLAIAGERTDTQYF.